This T cell receptor beta chain was sequenced during a study of cytomegalovirus exposure and HLA in healthy donors. General observations from the study: Associated with cytomegalovirus, according to the listing, were 150 to 200 TCR beta chains. Sequencing likely produced, as an artifact, a cluster of highly shared sequence variants. Reports described diagnosis of cytomegalovirus status by the classifier as highly specific and sensitive.

Points on this clone: Its matching antigen is unknown.

The study ran its PCR with 60 Vbeta and 13 Jbeta primers. Here immunoSEQ multiplex PCR was the method, and the copy in TCRdb shows in-frame clones only, minus some. The table lists about 85,000 clones, roughly 80% of them singletons. V lost 5 bases to trimming and J lost 6 bases, with 14 bases between them. The CDR3 is made up of 14 amino acids. Germline CDR1 is SGHTA and CDR2 is FQGNSA. This receptor was obtained from a man aged 45-65 years in good health and CMV-seropositive. The sequencing input was PBMCs. V is TRBV7-2 and J is TRBJ2-1, with a weak D call TRBD2 (5 bases). This CDR3 reads CASSPRLASNEQFF. The CDR3 bases are TGTGCCAGCAGCCCCCGGTTAGCGAGCAATGAGCAGTTCTTC.